A selection of T cell receptor beta chains follows, all from one sample in a study of T cells in localized non-small cell lung cancer. The protocol was immunoSEQ multiplex PCR, while the TCRdb copy is restricted to in-frame clones and leaves out a portion. The repertoire holds under 2,500 clones, approximately 18% seen once, with over 10% in the top ten. This specimen was normal lung tissue next to the tumor, taken before any cancer treatment. The origin of the receptors is a male donor older than 55 with stage I non-small cell lung cancer. CDR3s include the opening cysteine and the closing phenylalanine or tryptophan. Each record gives: CDR3 protein, CDR3 DNA, clone size, V gene, D gene, J gene. The D gene is left open where the match is weak. Clone size is not always given. Where it is, it says once, few, many or a class for expanded clones.

CDR3aa: CASMFSSGNTGELFF
CDR3nt: TGTGCCAGCATGTTTTCTAGCGGTAACACCGGGGAGCTGTTTTTT
abundance: few
v_gene: TRBV6-8
d_gene: TRBD2
j_gene: TRBJ2-2

CDR3aa: CASSTGQTAYNEQFF
CDR3nt: TGTGCCAGCTCGACAGGGCAAACCGCCTACAATGAGCAGTTCTTC
abundance: large
v_gene: TRBV9
d_gene: TRBD1
j_gene: TRBJ2-1

CDR3aa: CATSRVGPSPGTPRNNEQFF
CDR3nt: TGTGCCACTAGTAGGGTCGGGCCATCCCCCGGGACCCCCCGAAACAATGAGCAGTTCTTC
abundance: -
v_gene: TRBV15
d_gene: -
j_gene: TRBJ2-1

CDR3aa: CASSIDGGPYNEQFF
CDR3nt: TGTGCCAGTAGTATCGACGGGGGGCCGTACAATGAGCAGTTCTTC
abundance: -
v_gene: TRBV19
d_gene: -
j_gene: TRBJ2-1

CDR3aa: CASSQSPGQRLFNTEAFF
CDR3nt: TGTGCCAGCAGCCAATCACCGGGACAGAGACTGTTCAACACTGAAGCTTTCTTT
abundance: large
v_gene: TRBV14
d_gene: TRBD1
j_gene: TRBJ1-1

CDR3aa: CASRPLPALTFSSYNEQFF
CDR3nt: TGCGCCAGCAGACCTCTGCCAGCGCTAACCTTTAGCTCCTACAATGAGCAGTTCTTC
abundance: -
v_gene: TRBV23-1
d_gene: -
j_gene: TRBJ2-1

CDR3aa: CASSDASLLYTF
CDR3nt: TGTGCCAGCAGCGATGCATCCCTTCTCTACACCTTC
abundance: -
v_gene: TRBV9
d_gene: -
j_gene: TRBJ1-2

CDR3aa: CAISGQGPYNEQFF
CDR3nt: TGTGCCATCAGTGGTCAGGGACCCTACAATGAGCAGTTCTTC
abundance: few
v_gene: TRBV6-8
d_gene: -
j_gene: TRBJ2-1

CDR3aa: CASSSDRGGATNEKLFF
CDR3nt: TGTGCCAGCAGTTCAGATCGCGGGGGCGCGACTAATGAAAAACTGTTTTTT
abundance: -
v_gene: TRBV6-8
d_gene: -
j_gene: TRBJ1-4

CDR3aa: CASSARSGSRGDTQYF
CDR3nt: TGTGCCAGCAGTGCCCGTAGCGGGAGCCGGGGAGATACGCAGTATTTT
abundance: -
v_gene: TRBV6-8
d_gene: TRBD2
j_gene: TRBJ2-3

CDR3aa: CAIGVGTLGSGNTIYF
CDR3nt: TGTGCCATCGGGGTTGGGACATTGGGGTCTGGAAACACCATATATTTT
abundance: medium-sized
v_gene: TRBV6-8
d_gene: -
j_gene: TRBJ1-3

CDR3aa: CASRTGTYNSPLHF
CDR3nt: TGTGCCAGCAGGACCGGGACATATAATTCACCCCTCCACTTT
abundance: large
v_gene: TRBV11-3
d_gene: -
j_gene: TRBJ1-6

CDR3aa: CASSLGQETDTQYF
CDR3nt: TGTGCCAGCAGCTTGGGACAGGAAACAGATACGCAGTATTTT
abundance: -
v_gene: TRBV11-3
d_gene: TRBD1
j_gene: TRBJ2-3

CDR3aa: CASSPTTTGWTEAFF
CDR3nt: TGTGCCAGCAGCCCGACCACGACGGGATGGACTGAAGCTTTCTTT
abundance: few
v_gene: TRBV11-3
d_gene: -
j_gene: TRBJ1-1

CDR3aa: CASSSPAGGPSTDTQYF
CDR3nt: TGTGCCAGCAGCTCCCCAGCGGGAGGGCCCTCGACAGATACGCAGTATTTT
abundance: -
v_gene: TRBV28
d_gene: TRBD2
j_gene: TRBJ2-3

CDR3aa: CASSYSTPVPQYF
CDR3nt: TGTGCCAGCAGTTACTCAACCCCGGTACCCCAGTACTTC
abundance: -
v_gene: TRBV6-8
d_gene: -
j_gene: TRBJ2-4

CDR3aa: CASRIEGTNYEQYF
CDR3nt: TGTGCCAGCAGGATAGAGGGGACTAACTACGAGCAGTACTTC
abundance: medium-sized
v_gene: TRBV9
d_gene: TRBD2
j_gene: TRBJ2-7

CDR3aa: CASSQGTAGYYGYTF
CDR3nt: TGCGCCAGCAGCCAAGGCACGGCGGGTTACTATGGCTACACCTTC
abundance: many
v_gene: TRBV23-1
d_gene: -
j_gene: TRBJ1-2

CDR3aa: CATSTDHSSYNEQFF
CDR3nt: TGTGCCACCAGCACGGATCACAGCTCCTACAATGAGCAGTTCTTC
abundance: large
v_gene: TRBV15
d_gene: -
j_gene: TRBJ2-1

CDR3aa: CASSPDGAGELFF
CDR3nt: TGTGCCAGCAGCCCAGACGGGGCCGGGGAGCTGTTTTTT
abundance: -
v_gene: TRBV7-2
d_gene: -
j_gene: TRBJ2-2

CDR3aa: CSVEGESRGRETQYF
CDR3nt: TGCAGCGTTGAGGGGGAAAGCAGGGGGCGGGAGACCCAGTACTTC
abundance: -
v_gene: TRBV29-1
d_gene: TRBD1
j_gene: TRBJ2-5

CDR3aa: CAAGRQGNVYEQYF
CDR3nt: TGTGCCGCGGGCCGACAGGGGAATGTCTACGAGCAGTACTTC
abundance: -
v_gene: TRBV6-8
d_gene: TRBD1
j_gene: TRBJ2-7

CDR3aa: CASSLVGGGYGYTF
CDR3nt: TGTGCCAGCAGCCTCGTCGGGGGAGGCTATGGCTACACCTTC
abundance: -
v_gene: TRBV28
d_gene: -
j_gene: TRBJ1-2

CDR3aa: CASSLTGTGPHEQYF
CDR3nt: TGTGCCAGCAGCCTCACCGGGACAGGGCCCCACGAGCAGTACTTC
abundance: medium-sized
v_gene: TRBV11-3
d_gene: TRBD1
j_gene: TRBJ2-7

CDR3aa: CASSLLTYGSPLHF
CDR3nt: TGTGCCAGCAGCTTATTGACCTACGGATCACCCCTCCACTTT
abundance: medium-sized
v_gene: TRBV11-3
d_gene: -
j_gene: TRBJ1-6

CDR3aa: CASRVSADSNQPQHF
CDR3nt: TGTGCCAGCAGGGTTTCGGCTGACAGCAATCAGCCCCAGCATTTT
abundance: -
v_gene: TRBV6-8
d_gene: -
j_gene: TRBJ1-5

CDR3aa: CASTAYPQGKSEAFF
CDR3nt: TGTGCCAGCACAGCTTATCCCCAGGGGAAGAGCGAAGCTTTCTTT
abundance: few
v_gene: TRBV11-3
d_gene: -
j_gene: TRBJ1-1

CDR3aa: CASSPDGNTEAFF
CDR3nt: TGTGCCAGCAGCCCCGACGGGAACACTGAAGCTTTCTTT
abundance: few
v_gene: TRBV7-2
d_gene: -
j_gene: TRBJ1-1

CDR3aa: CAISSGQTGLAFF
CDR3nt: TGTGCCATCAGTTCTGGACAGACCGGGTTAGCTTTCTTT
abundance: -
v_gene: TRBV6-8
d_gene: -
j_gene: TRBJ1-1

CDR3aa: CASILRGRFGGELFF
CDR3nt: TGTGCCAGCATACTTAGGGGGCGCTTTGGCGGGGAGCTGTTTTTT
abundance: few
v_gene: TRBV11-3
d_gene: TRBD1
j_gene: TRBJ2-2

CDR3aa: CASSPWTGTGELFF
CDR3nt: TGCGCCAGCAGCCCGTGGACTGGGACCGGGGAGCTGTTTTTT
abundance: -
v_gene: TRBV5-1
d_gene: -
j_gene: TRBJ2-2

CDR3aa: CAWGLAGVEVNEQFF
CDR3nt: TGTGCCTGGGGTCTAGCGGGGGTAGAGGTCAATGAGCAGTTCTTC
abundance: -
v_gene: TRBV30
d_gene: TRBD2
j_gene: TRBJ2-1

CDR3aa: CASSRGDTINEQFF
CDR3nt: TGTGCCAGCAGCCGCGGGGACACGATCAATGAGCAGTTCTTC
abundance: -
v_gene: TRBV14
d_gene: -
j_gene: TRBJ2-1

CDR3aa: CASSTGLALNEQFF
CDR3nt: TGTGCCAGCAGTACGGGACTAGCTCTCAATGAGCAGTTCTTC
abundance: -
v_gene: TRBV11-3
d_gene: TRBD2
j_gene: TRBJ2-1

CDR3aa: CASSFLSGWGTDTQYF
CDR3nt: TGTGCCAGCAGTTTCTTAAGCGGGTGGGGCACAGATACGCAGTATTTT
abundance: -
v_gene: TRBV28
d_gene: -
j_gene: TRBJ2-3

CDR3aa: CSVEDWENTEAFF
CDR3nt: TGCAGCGTTGAAGATTGGGAGAACACTGAAGCTTTCTTT
abundance: large
v_gene: TRBV29-1
d_gene: -
j_gene: TRBJ1-1

CDR3aa: CASSLAEGGYEQYF
CDR3nt: TGTGCCAGCAGCTTGGCGGAGGGAGGCTACGAGCAGTACTTC
abundance: many
v_gene: TRBV11-3
d_gene: -
j_gene: TRBJ2-7

CDR3aa: CASSQVFRPGNEQFF
CDR3nt: TGTGCCAGCAGCCAAGTTTTTCGTCCGGGGAATGAGCAGTTCTTC
abundance: once
v_gene: TRBV14
d_gene: -
j_gene: TRBJ2-1

CDR3aa: CATSRGRNRVNTEAFF
CDR3nt: TGTGCCACCAGCCGCGGGAGGAACAGAGTGAACACTGAAGCTTTCTTT
abundance: -
v_gene: TRBV15
d_gene: -
j_gene: TRBJ1-1

CDR3aa: CASSDRMNTEAFF
CDR3nt: TGTGCCAGCAGTGACAGAATGAACACTGAAGCTTTCTTT
abundance: few
v_gene: TRBV6-8
d_gene: -
j_gene: TRBJ1-1

CDR3aa: CASSARGGSSRNEQFF
CDR3nt: TGTGCCAGCAGCGCCCGGGGCGGGAGTTCTCGGAATGAGCAGTTCTTC
abundance: -
v_gene: TRBV11-3
d_gene: TRBD2
j_gene: TRBJ2-1

CDR3aa: CATSRGNTGQPQHF
CDR3nt: TGTGCCACCAGCAGAGGTAATACGGGGCAGCCCCAGCATTTT
abundance: few
v_gene: TRBV15
d_gene: -
j_gene: TRBJ1-5

CDR3aa: CASSLDPGMSYEQYF
CDR3nt: TGCGCCAGCAGCTTGGATCCCGGGATGTCCTACGAGCAGTACTTC
abundance: few
v_gene: TRBV5-1
d_gene: -
j_gene: TRBJ2-7

CDR3aa: CASSSLTGSGGYTF
CDR3nt: TGTGCCAGCAGTAGCCTGACAGGGTCTGGTGGCTACACCTTC
abundance: few
v_gene: TRBV6-8
d_gene: TRBD1
j_gene: TRBJ1-2

CDR3aa: CAISPTSTVDTQYF
CDR3nt: TGTGCCATCAGCCCGACTAGCACGGTAGATACGCAGTATTTT
abundance: -
v_gene: TRBV6-8
d_gene: TRBD2
j_gene: TRBJ2-3

CDR3aa: CASSLGMRSPLHF
CDR3nt: TGTGCCAGCAGTCTCGGTATGCGGTCACCCCTCCACTTT
abundance: -
v_gene: TRBV9
d_gene: -
j_gene: TRBJ1-6

CDR3aa: CASSQLAGVAKNIQYF
CDR3nt: TGTGCCAGCAGCCAACTTGCGGGGGTAGCCAAAAACATTCAGTACTTC
abundance: few
v_gene: TRBV11-3
d_gene: TRBD2
j_gene: TRBJ2-4

CDR3aa: CTSSQDGTEAFF
CDR3nt: TGCACCAGCAGCCAAGATGGCACTGAAGCTTTCTTT
abundance: -
v_gene: TRBV1
d_gene: -
j_gene: TRBJ1-1

CDR3aa: CATSTKGQLTNYGYTF
CDR3nt: TGTGCCACCAGCACAAAAGGACAGCTAACAAACTATGGCTACACCTTC
abundance: -
v_gene: TRBV15
d_gene: -
j_gene: TRBJ1-2

CDR3aa: CASSADRNTEAFF
CDR3nt: TGTGCCAGCTCAGCAGACAGGAACACTGAAGCTTTCTTT
abundance: few
v_gene: TRBV18
d_gene: -
j_gene: TRBJ1-1